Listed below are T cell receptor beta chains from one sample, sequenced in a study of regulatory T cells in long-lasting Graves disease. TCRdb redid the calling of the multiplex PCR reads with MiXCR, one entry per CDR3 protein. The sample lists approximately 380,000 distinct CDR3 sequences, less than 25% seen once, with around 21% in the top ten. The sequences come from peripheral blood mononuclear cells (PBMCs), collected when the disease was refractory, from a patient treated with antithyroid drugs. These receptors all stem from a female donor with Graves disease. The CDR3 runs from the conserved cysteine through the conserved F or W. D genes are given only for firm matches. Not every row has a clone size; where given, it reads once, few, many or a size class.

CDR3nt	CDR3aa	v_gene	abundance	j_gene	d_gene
TGTGCCAGCAGATGGTCCCAGTACTTC	CASRWSQYF	TRBV27	few	TRBJ2-5	NA
TGTGCCAGCAGCTTAGACTTTAGCGGGAGGCCCTACAATGAGCAGTTCTTC	CASSLDFSGRPYNEQFF	TRBV7-2	NA	TRBJ2-1	TRBD2
TGTGCCAGCAGTCCCGGGACAGGAGTACGTGAAGCTTTCTTT	CASSPGTGVREAFF	TRBV12-3/TRBV12-4	NA	TRBJ1-1	TRBD1
TGTGCCAGCAGTTTTGAGGGGTGGAATCAGCCCCAGCATTTT	CASSFEGWNQPQHF	TRBV28	few	TRBJ1-5	NA
TGTGCCAGCAGGAGGGACAGGGCCGACTCTGGGGCCAACGTCCTGACTTTC	CASRRDRADSGANVLTF	TRBV2	NA	TRBJ2-6	TRBD1
TGCAGCGCCCTACGGGACAGGGGCTACGAGCAGTACTTC	CSALRDRGYEQYF	TRBV29-1	many	TRBJ2-7	TRBD1
TGCAGTGCGCCTCAAGCAACGAGGGCGTATGAAAAACTGTTTTTT	CSAPQATRAYEKLFF	TRBV20-1	NA	TRBJ1-4	NA
TGCAGCGTTGACGTTGGCAGCGGGACCCAGTACTTC	CSVDVGSGTQYF	TRBV29-1	many	TRBJ2-5	NA
TGTGCCAGCAGCTCGGCGGACAGGTGGAATTCACCCCTCCACTTT	CASSSADRWNSPLHF	TRBV7-9	NA	TRBJ1-6	TRBD1
TGTGCCAGCAGTTTCCGAGCCAGAAATGGGACTGAAGCTTTCTTT	CASSFRARNGTEAFF	TRBV9	few	TRBJ1-1	NA
TGTGCCAGCAGTTACTCCGCGGCAGGGGGCGAGGACACTGAAGCTTTCTTT	CASSYSAAGGEDTEAFF	TRBV28	many	TRBJ1-1	TRBD1
TGCGCCAGCAGCTTCAAGCGGGAGGGCGATACCGGGGAGCTGTTTTTT	CASSFKREGDTGELFF	TRBV5-5	NA	TRBJ2-2	TRBD2
TGTGCCAGCAACAAAGCGGGAGTAAAAGAGACCCAGTACTTC	CASNKAGVKETQYF	TRBV12-3/TRBV12-4	NA	TRBJ2-5	TRBD2
TGTGCCAGCAGCTTAGTCGGGCAGGGCCTTCACCCCCAGCATTTT	CASSLVGQGLHPQHF	TRBV7-2	NA	TRBJ1-5	NA
TGTGCCAGCAGCCCAGGGTTACGGACGAACACTGAAGCTTTCTTT	CASSPGLRTNTEAFF	TRBV11-2	few	TRBJ1-1	NA
TGTGCCATACAGGGTACCCACTTCAACACCGGGGAGCTGTTTTTT	CAIQGTHFNTGELFF	TRBV28	few	TRBJ2-2	NA
TGTGCCAGCAGCCCCAGACTAGCGGGAGGCACAGATACGCAGTATTTT	CASSPRLAGGTDTQYF	TRBV2	NA	TRBJ2-3	TRBD2
TGTGCCAGCAGTTACAGCTACTCTGGAAACACCATATATTTT	CASSYSYSGNTIYF	TRBV6-5	NA	TRBJ1-3	NA
TGTGCCAGTAGTATATTGGGAGGGGAAAAACTGTTTTTT	CASSILGGEKLFF	TRBV19	NA	TRBJ1-4	NA
TGTGCCAGCAGCTCGGGACTAGCGGGAGTAGAGACCCAGTACTTC	CASSSGLAGVETQYF	TRBV11-2	many	TRBJ2-5	TRBD2
TGCGCCAGCAGCCAAGATCTGTGGACAGAGTATAGCAATCAGCCCCAGCATTTT	CASSQDLWTEYSNQPQHF	TRBV4-3	NA	TRBJ1-5	NA
TGTGCCAGCGCAGCCTTGGGACTAGCGGGGGAGACCCAGTACTTC	CASAALGLAGETQYF	TRBV7-2	NA	TRBJ2-5	TRBD2
TGCAGTGCTAGTGTCCCGACAGGCATAGGTGGCAATCAGCCCCAGCATTTT	CSASVPTGIGGNQPQHF	TRBV20-1	few	TRBJ1-5	NA
TGTGCCAGCAGTTTAGCGGGAGGCCTCACCGGGGAGCTGTTTTTT	CASSLAGGLTGELFF	TRBV12-3/TRBV12-4	many	TRBJ2-2	NA
TGTGCCAGCAGCCTAATGGTGGATCAGCCCCAGCATTTT	CASSLMVDQPQHF	TRBV7-9	many	TRBJ1-5	NA
TGTGCCAGCTCACAAGTACTAGCGGGAGGGACCTACGAGCAGTACTTC	CASSQVLAGGTYEQYF	TRBV18	NA	TRBJ2-7	TRBD2
TGTGCTAGTGGCATAGGGAGCGGGAGCAGGGAGACCCAGTACTTC	CASGIGSGSRETQYF	TRBV12-5	few	TRBJ2-5	TRBD2
TGTGCCAGCAGTTACTCGAGGACCGGGACAGGGGAAGGCGAGCAGTACTTC	CASSYSRTGTGEGEQYF	TRBV6-5	many	TRBJ2-7	TRBD1
TGCAGCGTTGAAGAGGGCTCGACAGCAGGGCAGTACTTC	CSVEEGSTAGQYF	TRBV29-1	few	TRBJ2-7	NA
TGTGCCAGCAGTGAACAGGGAGATACGCAGTATTTT	CASSEQGDTQYF	TRBV6-1	NA	TRBJ2-3	NA
TGTGCCAGCAGTTTAACAGCGAGCTCCTATAATTCACCCCTCCACTTT	CASSLTASSYNSPLHF	TRBV6-5	many	TRBJ1-6	NA
TGTGCCAGCAGCTTAGGTGTTAATGGAGGAAAACTGTTTTTT	CASSLGVNGGKLFF	TRBV7-9	many	TRBJ1-4	NA
TGTGCCAGCCACAGGGGAGGCGAGCAGTACTTC	CASHRGGEQYF	TRBV27	few	TRBJ2-7	NA
TGTGCCAGCTCACCACCACAGGGGCCTGAAGCTTTCTTT	CASSPPQGPEAFF	TRBV18	NA	TRBJ1-1	TRBD1
TGCGCCAGCAGCGCGTGGACAGGGGGCGCTGGTTCGGAAGCTTTCTTT	CASSAWTGGAGSEAFF	TRBV5-1	NA	TRBJ1-1	TRBD1
TGTGCCAGCAGCTTAGCCCAGGGGGCTAGTAACTATGGCTACACCTTC	CASSLAQGASNYGYTF	TRBV7-2	many	TRBJ1-2	TRBD1
TGCGCCAGCAGCTTGGGATCTGGATTCGGTGGCTACACCTTC	CASSLGSGFGGYTF	TRBV5-1	many	TRBJ1-2	NA
TGCAGTACTACGAGAGAAGACACCCAGTACTTC	CSTTREDTQYF	TRBV20-1	few	TRBJ2-5	NA
TGTGCCTCGGGAGTAACGGGAAATGAGCAGTTCTTC	CASGVTGNEQFF	TRBV19	NA	TRBJ2-1	NA
TGTGCCAGCAGCCCCACGGTCTGGGGCGAGCAGTACTTC	CASSPTVWGEQYF	TRBV28	many	TRBJ2-7	NA
TGTGCCAGCAGTGACCTCCCCTCTGGGGCCAACGTCCTGACTTTC	CASSDLPSGANVLTF	TRBV19	NA	TRBJ2-6	NA
TGTGCCAGCAGTTTCGACAGAGTTAATGAAAAACTGTTTTTT	CASSFDRVNEKLFF	TRBV27	many	TRBJ1-4	NA
TGCAGTGCTAGACTTCGACTCAAGAACACTGAAGCTTTCTTT	CSARLRLKNTEAFF	TRBV20-1	few	TRBJ1-1	NA
TGCAGCGTTGTCGGTAGGGCCACTAACTATGGCTACACCTTC	CSVVGRATNYGYTF	TRBV29-1	few	TRBJ1-2	NA
TGCAGTGTCATTGGGGACGGGACCCAGTACTTC	CSVIGDGTQYF	TRBV20-1	many	TRBJ2-5	NA
TGTGCCAGCAGTGTACAGGGTTCAAAACTGTTTTTT	CASSVQGSKLFF	TRBV25-1	NA	TRBJ1-4	NA
TGTGCCAGCAGTGAAGTTGCGAGTGGCGGGGAGCTGTTTTTT	CASSEVASGGELFF	TRBV6-1	many	TRBJ2-2	NA
TGTGCCAGCAGCCCCCTTATGATAGCGGGGATCGAGCAGTACTTC	CASSPLMIAGIEQYF	TRBV7-2	once	TRBJ2-7	TRBD2
TGCGCCAGCAGCTTGATGGACTTATACACAGATACGCAGTATTTT	CASSLMDLYTDTQYF	TRBV5-1	NA	TRBJ2-3	NA